One sample yielded the 30 T cell receptor beta chains listed below, sequenced in a study of siplizumab effects on memory and regulatory T cells. What these receptors recognize is not known. Coculturing of the mixed lymphocyte reaction cells was performed at 37°C for 6 to 7 days. The protocol was immunoSEQ multiplex PCR, while the TCRdb copy is restricted to in-frame clones and leaves out a portion. Here the sample spans approximately 20,000 clones, about 45% being singletons. The sample consisted of CFSE-low (dividing) CD4+ T cells sorted from an allogeneic mixed lymphocyte reaction. The receptors here all came from a human donor in good health; the cells came from an allogeneic mixed lymphocyte reaction. Some clones in this sample may be carry-over from other donors' samples.

This clone appeared a single time. CDR3: CASSPDSYGYTF. DNA of the CDR3: TGTGCCAGCAGCCCTGACAGCTATGGCTACACCTTC. The gene calls are TRBV5-4 and TRBJ1-2, with D maybe TRBD1 (5 bases). Germline V gives CDR1 SGHNT, CDR2 YYREEE (reference sequence). Trimming cost V 4 bases and J 4 bases, with 8 bases left between them. The CDR3 runs 12 residues.

This clone was counted a single time. V gene TRBV5-4 combines with J gene TRBJ1-4, with no clear D. Germline lookup yields CDR1 SGHNT and CDR2 YYREEE (reference sequence). The CDR3 has 16 residues. The germline V and J ends were trimmed by 2 bases and 0 bases, with 11 bases remaining between them. CDR3 sequence: CASSLRGLTTNEKLFF. CDR3 DNA sequence: TGTGCCAGCAGCTTACGGGGTTTAACAACTAATGAAAAACTGTTTTTT.

The V gene is TRBV19, the J gene TRBJ2-1; 14 nucleotides align to TRBD2. V gave up 7 bases and J gave up 7 bases; unmatched junction bases: 6. Germline values: CDR1 LNHDA, CDR2 SQIVND (reference sequence). This CDR3 comprises 15 residues. The CDR3 loop reads CASTLGLAGGNEQFF. For the CDR3, the DNA is TGTGCCAGTACCCTAGGACTAGCGGGAGGAAATGAGCAGTTCTTC.

In this sample, this clone is medium-sized. The rearrangement links TRBV5-8 to TRBJ2-5; D is unresolved. This CDR3 comprises 12 residues. V lost 0 bases and J 4 bases, leaving 4 bases between the germline ends. Germline lookup yields CDR1 SGHTS and CDR2 YDEGEE. CDR3 amino acids: CASSLEGETQYF. The DNA for the CDR3 is TGTGCCAGCAGCTTGGAGGGAGAGACCCAGTACTTC.

This clone was picked up a small number of times. This rearrangement joins TRBV2 to TRBJ1-2, with D unclear. Germline loops: CDR1 SNHLY, CDR2 FYNNEI. The length of the CDR3 is 14 residues. With 4 bases removed from V and 4 bases from J, the gap between germline ends came to 13 bases. The CDR3 reads CASSGFRFGYGYTF. CDR3 bases: TGTGCCAGCAGTGGTTTCCGGTTCGGCTATGGCTACACCTTC. Complete variable domain (other parts from reference TRBV2 and TRBJ1-2): EPEVTQTPSHQVTQMGQEVILRCVPISNHLYFYWYRQILGQKVEFLVSFYNNEISEKSEIFDDQFSVERPDGSNFTLKIRSTKLEDSAMYFCASSGFRFGYGYTFGSGTRLTVV.

V is TRBV5-4 and J is TRBJ2-1; D ambiguous. Germline values: CDR1 SGHNT, CDR2 YYREEE (reference sequence). The CDR3 runs 11 residues. Trimming left V 6 bases short and J 6 bases short, with 7 bases between. The chain's CDR3 is CASKGFNEQFF. DNA of the CDR3: TGTGCCAGCAAAGGGTTCAATGAGCAGTTCTTC.

This rearrangement joins TRBV19 to TRBJ1-1; 8 bases map to TRBD1. The ends lost 5 bases at V and 4 bases at J; junction bases unmatched: 6. CDR1 LNHDA and CDR2 SQIVND come from the germline V gene (reference sequence). The length of the CDR3 is 14 residues. The CDR3 sequence: CASSGWTGPTEAFF. Written as DNA, the CDR3 is TGTGCCAGTAGTGGTTGGACAGGGCCCACTGAAGCTTTCTTT.

This clone has more than one count but fewer than ten. The CDR3, as DNA: TGCGCCAGCAGCCCCTGGACAGGGACTAGCACAGATACGCAGTATTTT. Translated: CASSPWTGTSTDTQYF. This chain connects TRBV5-1 to TRBJ2-3; 8 bases are a match to TRBD1. Germline V CDR1 and CDR2: SGHRS, YFSETQ. The CDR3 runs 16 residues. V shed 4 bases and J 0 bases; nucleotides not matched to a gene: 7.

This clone was found a few times. The CDR3 region has the DNA TGTGCCAGCAGCTTAACTTCGGGACACTATAATTCACCCCTCCACTTT. This gives the protein CASSLTSGHYNSPLHF. The gene calls are TRBV7-3 and TRBJ1-6, with D possibly matching TRBD1 (6 bases). Looked up from germline, CDR1 is SGHTA and CDR2 is FQGTGA. Between the trimmed V and J ends, which lost 0 bases and 3 bases, there was a span of 9 bases. This CDR3 has 16 amino acids.

This clone was observed once. The V and J genes are TRBV5-6 and TRBJ2-6, with D unresolved. V lost 2 bases to trimming and J lost 4 bases, with 4 bases between them. CDR3 length equals 13 residues. Germline V gene data show CDR1 as SGHDT and CDR2 as YYEEEE. As DNA, the CDR3 is TGTGCCAGCAGCTTCGGGGGGGCCAACGTCCTGACTTTC. Amino acid sequence: CASSFGGANVLTF.

This clone was recorded a few times. The chain carries TRBV7-6 and TRBJ2-3; D is perhaps TRBD1 (5 bases). Trimming stripped 1 base from V and 7 bases from J, with 9 bases between. Per germline, CDR1 SGHVS and CDR2 FNYEAQ. The CDR3 consists of 13 residues. The CDR3 here is CASSLVAGNTQYF. The CDR3 DNA follows: TGTGCCAGCAGCTTAGTGGCAGGGAATACGCAGTATTTT.

This chain connects TRBV19 to TRBJ1-5; D remains unclear. The CDR3 loop spans 15 amino acids. Germline loops: CDR1 LNHDA, CDR2 SQIVND (reference sequence). V was shortened by 10 bases and J by 0 bases, with 16 bases between the two germline ends. The DNA of the CDR3 is TGTGCCACCGCTTGGTCCCTATTTAGCAATCAGCCCCAGCATTTT. Protein: CATAWSLFSNQPQHF. Full variable domain (rest looked up from reference TRBV19 and TRBJ1-5): DGGITQSPKYLFRKEGQNVTLSCEQNLNHDAMYWYRQDPGQGLRLIYYSQIVNDFQKGDIAEGYSVSREKKESFPLTVTSAQKNPTAFYLCATAWSLFSNQPQHFGDGTRLSIL.

The DNA for the CDR3 is TGTGCCAGCAGCGTAGAACCCGTTTTTCCTACGGTTCAGTACTTC. It encodes CASSVEPVFPTVQYF. The chain combines TRBV9 with TRBJ2-7, with D unresolved. Trimming shortened V by 0 bases and J by 10 bases, and 20 bases separated the two germline ends. The CDR3 length is 15 residues. The V gene's germline CDR1 is SGDLS and CDR2 YYNGEE.

This clone was detected only once. The chain carries TRBV11-2 and TRBJ1-6; D perhaps matches TRBD1 (5 bases). Trimming took 2 bases from V and 6 from J, leaving 8 bases between them. Germline V CDR1 and CDR2: SGHAT, FQNNGV. The CDR3 contains 14 residues. The CDR3 here is CASSLQGFNSPLHF. The CDR3 DNA is TGTGCCAGCAGCTTACAGGGCTTTAATTCACCCCTCCACTTT.

This clone is labeled medium-sized (0.01 to 0.1%). The chain joins TRBV18 to TRBJ2-4; D tentatively reads TRBD1 or TRBD2 (5 bases each). CDR1 KGHSH and CDR2 LQKENI come from the germline V gene. This CDR3 has 16 residues. Trimming took off 3 bases at V and 6 bases at J, with 18 bases between the two ends. CDR3 amino acids: CASSPTGTALGNIQYF. CDR3 DNA: TGTGCCAGCTCACCGACCGGGACCGCCTTGGGAAACATTCAGTACTTC.

This clone was recorded a few times. V usage is TRBV5-6 and J usage is TRBJ1-6; D not resolved. Germline V lookup: CDR1 SGHDT, CDR2 YYEEEE. V was cut by 0 bases and J by 5 bases, with 6 bases left in between. The CDR3 runs to 14 residues. For the CDR3, the DNA is TGTGCCAGCAGCTTGGCCAGTAATAATTCACCCCTCCACTTT. Translation gives CASSLASNNSPLHF.

CDR3 in DNA: TGTGCCAGCAGGGGGACAGGACGTAATGAAAAACTGTTTTTT. This sequence encodes CASRGTGRNEKLFF. This sequence joins TRBV6-1 and TRBJ1-4; TRBD1 matches 8 bases. The V gene end was trimmed by 6 bases and the J gene end by 4 bases; junction bases not matched to a gene: 4. The CDR3 extends over 14 amino acids. Germline V gives CDR1 MNHNS, CDR2 SASEGT.

This clone has more than one count but fewer than ten. V usage is TRBV7-9 and J usage is TRBJ2-1, with D perhaps given as TRBD1 or TRBD2 (5 bases each). CDR3 length: 14 residues. Germline lookup yields CDR1 SEHNR and CDR2 FQNEAQ (reference sequence). V lost 3 bases to trimming and J lost 8 bases, with 14 bases between them. This chain's CDR3 is CASSFVRRDDEQFF. CDR3 nucleotides: TGTGCCAGCAGCTTCGTCAGAAGGGACGATGAGCAGTTCTTC. Filled out from reference TRBV7-9 and TRBJ2-1, the complete variable domain reads DTGVSQNPRHKITKRGQNVTFRCDPISEHNRLYWYRQTLGQGPEFLTYFQNEAQLEKSRLLSDRFSAERPKGSFSTLEIQRTEQGDSAMYLCASSFVRRDDEQFFGPGTRLTVL.

DNA of the CDR3: TGTGCCAGCACCCGGAGGGGAACAGATACGCAGTATTTT. Amino acids: CASTRRGTDTQYF. V usage is TRBV6-5 and J usage is TRBJ2-3; D is possibly TRBD2 (6 bases). The CDR3 is made up of 13 amino acids. Trimming took off 7 bases at V and 3 bases at J, with 11 bases between the two ends. Germline loops: CDR1 MNHEY, CDR2 SVGAGI.

The chain is built from TRBV5-1 and TRBJ2-5, with 11 positions matching TRBD2. CDR3 length: 16 residues. V lost 0 bases, J lost 1 base, and 2 bases stayed unmatched. Germline V lookup: CDR1 SGHRS, CDR2 YFSETQ. CDR3 DNA: TGCGCCAGCAGCTTGGGACTAGCGGGGTCCCAAGAGACCCAGTACTTC. Amino acids: CASSLGLAGSQETQYF.

This clone has just a few counts. V and J are TRBV11-2 and TRBJ2-7; 7 bases fit TRBD1. This CDR3 is built from 13 residues. The germline V gene encodes CDR1 SGHAT and CDR2 FQNNGV. J was trimmed by 3 bases and V by 3 bases; bases with no gene match: 2. This CDR3 is CASSFNRGYEQYF. The DNA for the CDR3 is TGTGCCAGCAGCTTTAACAGGGGCTACGAGCAGTACTTC.

This clone appeared once. The J gene is TRBJ2-7, the V gene TRBV6-1, with D tentatively TRBD1 or TRBD2 (7 bases each). The CDR3 runs 13 residues. V was trimmed by 2 bases and J by 6 bases, leaving 11 bases between them. Germline lookup yields CDR1 MNHNS and CDR2 SASEGT. The CDR3 spells CASSETRGGEQYF. DNA for the CDR3: TGTGCCAGCAGTGAAACCAGGGGGGGCGAGCAGTACTTC.

This clone was observed a few times. J is TRBJ2-1 and V is TRBV30, with TRBD2 as a possible D gene (6 bases). CDR1 and CDR2 from the germline V gene are GTSNPN and SVGIG (reference sequence). The CDR3 totals 15 residues. Trimming stripped 4 bases from V and 7 bases from J, with 20 bases between. The CDR3 reads CAWTSLGGVLNEQFF. For the CDR3, the DNA is TGTGCCTGGACCTCCTTGGGGGGTGTTTTGAATGAGCAGTTCTTC.

A few counts support this clone. The CDR3 protein is CATTPSSYNEQFF. In DNA, the CDR3 is TGTGCCACTACACCGAGCTCCTACAATGAGCAGTTCTTC. The genes are TRBV10-3 and TRBJ2-1; D gene ambiguous. V lost 10 bases to trimming and J lost 0 bases, with 10 bases between them. CDR3 length: 13 amino acids. CDR1 is ENHRY and CDR2 is SYGVKD in the germline V gene.

This clone was seen more than once but under ten times. The chain carries TRBV5-4 and TRBJ1-1; tentative D call: TRBD1 (5 bases). Trimming removed 0 bases at V and 4 bases at J, with 19 bases between. Germline lookup yields CDR1 SGHNT and CDR2 YYREEE (reference sequence). This CDR3 contains 17 residues. CDR3 nucleotide sequence: TGTGCCAGCAGCTTGGGGGAGCGGGGGATGATCGGCACTGAAGCTTTCTTT. It is translated as CASSLGERGMIGTEAFF. The whole variable domain, remainder taken from reference TRBV5-4 and TRBJ1-1, is ETGVTQSPTHLIKTRGQQVTLRCSSQSGHNTVSWYQQALGQGPQFIFQYYREEENGRGNFPPRFSGLQFPNYSSELNVNALELDDSALYLCASSLGERGMIGTEAFFGQGTRLTVV.

This clone was recorded once. CDR3 DNA: TGTGCCAGCAGTCCTGAGACAGCGGCCGAGCAGTACTTC. This encodes CASSPETAAEQYF. This rearrangement joins TRBV5-4 to TRBJ2-5, with D perhaps TRBD1 or TRBD2 (5 bases each). The DNA matches TRBJ2-7 better at its end, which makes the J call doubtful. CDR1 is SGHNT and CDR2 is YYREEE in the germline V gene (reference sequence). The CDR3 has 13 residues.

V usage is TRBV11-1 and J usage is TRBJ2-6; D gene unclear. Trimming cost V 3 bases and J 0 bases, with 15 bases left between them. The CDR3 covers 18 residues. CDR1 is SGHAT, CDR2 FQDESV, per germline (reference sequence). The CDR3 protein is CASSFWIGYFSGANVLTF. The CDR3 region has the DNA TGTGCCAGCAGCTTTTGGATAGGGTATTTCTCTGGGGCCAACGTCCTGACTTTC.

The J gene is TRBJ2-7, the V gene TRBV2, with 9 bases that match TRBD2. Unmatched junction bases numbered 8, after V lost 5 bases and J lost 3 bases. This CDR3 is 15 amino acids long. Germline lookup yields CDR1 SNHLY and CDR2 FYNNEI. The CDR3 DNA is TGTGCCAGCAGTTACGGACTAGCGATGGGCTACGAGCAGTACTTC. This sequence encodes CASSYGLAMGYEQYF.

This chain joins TRBV11-2 and TRBJ2-4; D remains ambiguous. The CDR3 loop spans 16 amino acids. Germline V gives CDR1 SGHAT, CDR2 FQNNGV. V was pared by 2 bases and J by 5 bases, with 16 bases between. The CDR3 DNA reads TGTGCCAGCAGCTTATCTTCAGGACCAGAGGAAAACATTCAGTACTTC. It specifies CASSLSSGPEENIQYF.

This clone has only one observation. This CDR3 is also generated by other DNA sequences in the sample. The genes are TRBV11-2 and TRBJ1-2; possibly TRBD1 for D (6 bases). The V gene lost 5 bases and the J gene lost 8 bases, with 18 bases spanning the gap. The CDR3 extends over 14 amino acids. From germline, CDR1 is SGHAT and CDR2 FQNNGV. The CDR3 reads CASSGGRGAVGYTF. As DNA, the CDR3 is TGTGCCAGCAGCGGGGGTCGGGGGGCGGTCGGCTACACCTTC.